The subject of this entry is one T cell receptor (beta chain). The data were obtained in a study of T cells in localized non-small cell lung cancer. Clones were sequenced by immunoSEQ multiplex PCR, and TCRdb holds only the in-frame ones, with some missing. The sample lists roughly 39,000 clones; around 90% were seen once. This specimen consisted of PBMCs, obtained before any cancer treatment. The receptor comes from a woman between 35 and 70 years old with stage II lung adenocarcinoma.

CDR3 in DNA: TGTGCCAGCAGTGAACCCGACTACTCTGGAAACACCATATATTTT. Its protein is CASSEPDYSGNTIYF. V gene TRBV2 combines with J gene TRBJ1-3; D remains unclear. CDR1 and CDR2 (germline): SNHLY, FYNNEI. The CDR3 is 15 amino acids. V gave up 2 bases and J gave up 0 bases, with 8 bases separating them.